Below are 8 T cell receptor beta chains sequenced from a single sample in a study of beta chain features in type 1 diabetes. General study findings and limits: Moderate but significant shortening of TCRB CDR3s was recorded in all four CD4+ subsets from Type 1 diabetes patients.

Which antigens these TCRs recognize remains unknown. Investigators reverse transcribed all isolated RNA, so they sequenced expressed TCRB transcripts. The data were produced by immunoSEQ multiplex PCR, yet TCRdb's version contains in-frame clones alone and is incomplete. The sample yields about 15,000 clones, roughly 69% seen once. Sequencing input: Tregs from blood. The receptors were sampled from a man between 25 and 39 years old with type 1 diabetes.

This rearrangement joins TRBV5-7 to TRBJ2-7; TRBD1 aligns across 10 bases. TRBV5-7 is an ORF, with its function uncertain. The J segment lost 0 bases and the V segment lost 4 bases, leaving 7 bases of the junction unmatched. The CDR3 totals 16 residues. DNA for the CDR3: TGTGCCAGCAGCCCGGGGACAGGGGACCGCTCCTACGAGCAGTACTTC. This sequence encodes CASSPGTGDRSYEQYF.

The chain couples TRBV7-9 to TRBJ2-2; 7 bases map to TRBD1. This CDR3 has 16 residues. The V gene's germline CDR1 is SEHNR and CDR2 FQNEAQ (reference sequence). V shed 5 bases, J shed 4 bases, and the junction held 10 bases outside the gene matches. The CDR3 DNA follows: TGTGCCAGCAGCCGCGGACAGGTCCTGACCACCGGGGAGCTGTTTTTT. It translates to CASSRGQVLTTGELFF.

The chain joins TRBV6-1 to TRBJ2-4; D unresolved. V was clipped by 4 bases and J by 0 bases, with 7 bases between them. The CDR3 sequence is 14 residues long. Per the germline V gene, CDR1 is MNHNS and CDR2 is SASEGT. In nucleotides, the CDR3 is TGTGCCAGCAGTGTAACAGTAGCCAAAAACATTCAGTACTTC. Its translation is CASSVTVAKNIQYF.

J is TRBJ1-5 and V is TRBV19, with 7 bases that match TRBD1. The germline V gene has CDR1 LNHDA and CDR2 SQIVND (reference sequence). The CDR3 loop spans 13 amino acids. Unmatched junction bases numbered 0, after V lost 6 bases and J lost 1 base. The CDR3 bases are TGTGCCAGTAGGGACAGGAGCAATCAGCCCCAGCATTTT. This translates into CASRDRSNQPQHF.

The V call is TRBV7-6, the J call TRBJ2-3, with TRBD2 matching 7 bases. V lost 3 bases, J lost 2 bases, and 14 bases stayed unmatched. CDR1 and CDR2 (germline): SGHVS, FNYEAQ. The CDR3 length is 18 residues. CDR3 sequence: CASSFIGPGGGHTDTQYF. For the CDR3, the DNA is TGTGCCAGCAGCTTTATCGGCCCCGGCGGGGGTCACACAGATACGCAGTATTTT.

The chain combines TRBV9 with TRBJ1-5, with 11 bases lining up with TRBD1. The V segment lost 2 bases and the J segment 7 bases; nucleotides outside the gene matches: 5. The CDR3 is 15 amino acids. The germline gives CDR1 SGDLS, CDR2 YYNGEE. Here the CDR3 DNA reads TGTGCCAGCAGCGTCCGGTGGGACAGGGGGCAGCCCCAGCATTTT. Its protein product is CASSVRWDRGQPQHF. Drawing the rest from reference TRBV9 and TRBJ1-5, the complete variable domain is DSGVTQTPKHLITATGQRVTLRCSPRSGDLSVYWYQQSLDQGLQFLIQYYNGEERAKGNILERFSAQQFPDLHSELNLSSLELGDSALYFCASSVRWDRGQPQHFGDGTRLSIL.

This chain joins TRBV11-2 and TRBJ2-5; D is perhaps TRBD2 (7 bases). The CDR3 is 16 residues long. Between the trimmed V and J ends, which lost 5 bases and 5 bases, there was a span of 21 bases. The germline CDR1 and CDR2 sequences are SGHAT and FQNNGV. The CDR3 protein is CASSHRRRGRGETQYF. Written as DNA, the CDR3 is TGTGCCAGCAGCCACAGGCGGAGGGGGAGGGGTGAGACCCAGTACTTC.

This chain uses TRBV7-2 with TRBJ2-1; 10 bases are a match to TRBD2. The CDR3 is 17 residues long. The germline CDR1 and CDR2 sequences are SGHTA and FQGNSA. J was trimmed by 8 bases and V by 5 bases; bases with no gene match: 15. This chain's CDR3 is CASSQTPSGRATDEQFF. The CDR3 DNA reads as TGTGCCAGCAGCCAAACCCCAAGCGGGAGGGCCACTGATGAGCAGTTCTTC.